Shown below are 13 T cell receptor beta chains from a single sample sequenced in a study of cytomegalovirus exposure and HLA in healthy donors. PCR primers comprised 60 Vbeta and 13 Jbeta primers. The data were produced by immunoSEQ multiplex PCR, yet TCRdb's version contains in-frame clones alone and is incomplete. This sample has 150,000 to 200,000 clones, with approximately 78% found just once. Sequencing input: PBMCs. The receptors were gathered from a woman aged 18-30 years in good health and CMV-seronegative.

This rearrangement joins TRBV5-1 to TRBJ2-7; D perhaps matches TRBD2 (5 bases). V lost 6 bases, J lost 0 bases, and 10 bases lay in between. This CDR3 contains 13 residues. Germline V gene data show CDR1 as SGHRS and CDR2 as YFSETQ. The CDR3, as DNA: TGCGCCAGCAAAGCGGACGGCTCCTACGAGCAGTACTTC. It is translated as CASKADGSYEQYF.

The rearrangement joins TRBV5-4 to TRBJ1-5; D remains ambiguous. This CDR3 spans 18 amino acids. The germline V gene encodes CDR1 SGHNT and CDR2 YYREEE (reference sequence). Trimming took 7 bases from V and 1 from J, leaving 24 bases between them. The CDR3 nucleotides are TGTGCCAGCGTGCGTGGAGGGATCGACAATCAAAGCAATCAGCCCCAGCATTTT. Translation: CASVRGGIDNQSNQPQHF.

The chain has TRBV18 and TRBJ2-7; 14 bases map to TRBD2. Germline CDR1 is KGHSH and CDR2 is LQKENI. The CDR3 is 17 residues long. The junction had 5 bases not matched to a gene; V was cut back by 0 bases and J by 4 bases. Here the CDR3 DNA reads TGTGCCAGCTCACCACCGGGGCGACTAGCGGGGGGGTACGAGCAGTACTTC. Its translation: CASSPPGRLAGGYEQYF. The full variable domain, rest sourced from reference TRBV18 and TRBJ2-7, is NAGVMQNPRHLVRRRGQEARLRCSPMKGHSHVYWYRQLPEEGLKFMVYLQKENIIDESGMPKERFSAEFPKEGPSILRIQQVVRGDSAAYFCASSPPGRLAGGYEQYFGPGTRLTVT.

The gene calls are TRBV7-5 and TRBJ1-1; the table names TRBD1, a call not compared with the DNA. TRBV7-5 is flagged as a pseudogene. The CDR3 extends over 17 amino acids. CDR3 sequence reads: CARSLARDRTANTEAFF. The CDR3 DNA is TGTGCCAGAAGCTTAGCCCGGGACAGAACGGCGAACACTGAAGCTTTCTTT.

The chain uses TRBV13 and TRBJ1-2, with unresolved D. Germline-derived CDR1 and CDR2 are PRHDT and FYEKMQ (reference sequence). This CDR3 region has 13 residues. V dropped 5 bases and J dropped 2 bases, with 9 bases sitting between them. CDR3 coding DNA: TGTGCCAGCAGCCTGCAGAAGAACTATGGCTACACCTTC. Translated: CASSLQKNYGYTF.

This CDR3 is CASSPWGLGTYEQYF. The CDR3 region has the DNA TGTGCCAGCAGCCCCTGGGGACTAGGCACCTACGAGCAGTACTTC. The rearrangement uses TRBV11-1 and TRBJ2-7, with 8 bases matching TRBD2. The ends lost 5 bases at V and 2 bases at J; junction bases unmatched: 8. This CDR3 has 15 residues. From germline, CDR1 is SGHAT and CDR2 FQDESV (reference sequence).

This clone has just a few counts. The gene calls are TRBV4-1 and TRBJ1-1; D gene uncertain. From germline, CDR1 is MGHRA and CDR2 YSYEKL. This CDR3 has 15 residues. V gave up 3 bases and J gave up 1 base, with 12 bases separating them. The CDR3 DNA sequence: TGCGCCAGCAGCCACCGGGCGAGGGAGAACACTGAAGCTTTCTTT. Encoded protein: CASSHRARENTEAFF.

This clone has just one count. This chain links TRBV5-1 with TRBJ2-6; 8 bases are shared with TRBD2. This CDR3 comprises 19 residues. From germline, CDR1 is SGHRS and CDR2 YFSETQ. Trimming at V came to 1 base and at J to 4 bases, leaving 13 bases not matched to a gene. CDR3 sequence reads: CASSLIGGGLRSGANVLTF. CDR3 sequence (DNA): TGCGCCAGCAGCTTGATCGGCGGGGGGCTCAGGTCCGGGGCCAACGTCCTGACTTTC.

The chain couples TRBV9 to TRBJ2-3, with 9 bases aligning to TRBD2. The CDR3 runs 15 residues. CDR1 SGDLS and CDR2 YYNGEE come from the germline V gene. Trimming at V came to 6 bases and at J to 4 bases, leaving 9 bases not matched to a gene. In DNA form, the CDR3 reads TGTGCCAGCACTACTGGCGGGAGGGTCTCAGATACGCAGTATTTT. This encodes CASTTGGRVSDTQYF.

Here the CDR3 reads CASSDRDRARYEQYF. The CDR3 DNA sequence: TGTGCCAGCAGCGACCGGGACAGGGCAAGGTACGAGCAGTACTTC. The chain joins TRBV11-1 to TRBJ2-7; 9 bases are a match to TRBD1. Germline trimming cut 5 bases from V and 4 bases from J; bases unmatched to any gene: 9. The germline V gene has CDR1 SGHAT and CDR2 FQDESV (reference sequence). The CDR3 contains 15 residues. The whole variable domain, filled in from reference TRBV11-1 and TRBJ2-7, reads EAEVAQSPRYKITEKSQAVAFWCDPISGHATLYWYRQILGQGPELLVQFQDESVVDDSQLPKDRFSAERLKGVDSTLKIQPAELGDSAMYLCASSDRDRARYEQYFGPGTRLTVT.

The chain recombines TRBV7-2 with TRBJ1-5; a possible D gene is TRBD1 (5 bases). The CDR3 spans 14 residues. CDR1 SGHTA and CDR2 FQGNSA come from the germline V gene. V lost 7 bases and J lost 0, with 10 bases in between. CDR3 amino acids: CASTSGGSNQPQHF. The CDR3 region has the DNA TGTGCCAGCACCTCCGGGGGTAGCAATCAGCCCCAGCATTTT.

The chain carries TRBV5-4 and TRBJ1-2; TRBD1 might be the D (6 bases). Trimming took off 2 bases at V and 8 bases at J, with 13 bases between the two ends. The CDR3 has 13 amino acids. Germline V CDR1 and CDR2: SGHNT, YYREEE (reference sequence). For the CDR3, the DNA is TGTGCCAGCAGCTTACTCCAGGGGCAAGGCTACACCTTC. Protein sequence: CASSLLQGQGYTF. Based on the CDR3 plus reference TRBV5-4 and TRBJ1-2, the full variable domain is ETGVTQSPTHLIKTRGQQVTLRCSSQSGHNTVSWYQQALGQGPQFIFQYYREEENGRGNFPPRFSGLQFPNYSSELNVNALELDDSALYLCASSLLQGQGYTFGSGTRLTVV.

The CDR3: CASSEAGLNEQFF. The DNA for the CDR3 is TGTGCCAGCAGTGAAGCGGGTCTTAATGAGCAGTTCTTC. V is TRBV25-1 and J is TRBJ2-1, with D possibly matching TRBD2 (5 bases). This CDR3 has 13 residues. V was trimmed by 2 bases and J by 7 bases, leaving 9 bases between them. Germline V CDR1 and CDR2: MGHDK, SYGVNS.